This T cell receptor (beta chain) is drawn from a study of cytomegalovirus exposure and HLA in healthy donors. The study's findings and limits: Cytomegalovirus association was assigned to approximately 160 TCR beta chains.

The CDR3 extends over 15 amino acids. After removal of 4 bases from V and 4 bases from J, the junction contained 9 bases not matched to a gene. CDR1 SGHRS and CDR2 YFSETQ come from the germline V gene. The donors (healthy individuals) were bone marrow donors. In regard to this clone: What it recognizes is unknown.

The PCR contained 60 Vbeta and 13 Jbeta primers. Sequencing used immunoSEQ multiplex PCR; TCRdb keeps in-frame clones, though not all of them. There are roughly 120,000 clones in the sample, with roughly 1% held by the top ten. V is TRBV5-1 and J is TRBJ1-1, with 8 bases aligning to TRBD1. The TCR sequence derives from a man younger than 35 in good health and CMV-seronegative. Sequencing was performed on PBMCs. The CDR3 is CASSAWTGTGTEAFF. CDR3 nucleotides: TGCGCCAGCAGCGCGTGGACAGGGACCGGCACTGAAGCTTTCTTT.